The 17 T cell receptor beta chains given below trace back to one sample, sequenced in a study of T cells in Graves' hyperthyroidism and ophthalmopathy. RNA transcripts gave rise to amplified TCR beta CDR3 regions. A set of HTBI primers served as the primers for a first-round RT-PCR of the TCR CDR3. TCRdb redid the calling of the multiplex PCR reads with MiXCR, one entry per CDR3 protein. The data contain roughly 720,000 distinct CDR3 sequences, 17% of them seen just once; the ten biggest clones take up about a sixth. The specimen was blood. The receptors were gathered from a man aged 50 or older with Graves' hyperthyroidism.

This clonotype was detected ten times or more. The chain combines TRBV12-3 or TRBV12-4 with TRBJ1-2; D is unclear. Deletions cut 2 bases from V and 2 bases from J, with 6 bases between. The CDR3 spans 13 residues. CDR3 sequence: CASSLRLNYGYTF. In DNA, the CDR3 is TGTGCCAGCAGTTTAAGGTTAAACTATGGCTACACCTTC.

This clonotype came up a few times. The genes are TRBV7-2 and TRBJ2-7, with 9 bases fitting TRBD2. After removal of 4 bases from V and 3 bases from J, the junction contained 7 bases not matched to a gene. CDR1 SGHTA and CDR2 FQGNSA come from the germline V gene. There are 15 residues in the CDR3. DNA for the CDR3: TGTGCCAGCAGCTCTCTAGCGGGGAACCTCTACGAGCAGTACTTC. Amino acids: CASSSLAGNLYEQYF. Combining the CDR3 with reference TRBV7-2 and TRBJ2-7 gives the whole variable domain GAGVSQSPSNKVTEKGKDVELRCDPISGHTALYWYRQSLGQGLEFLIYFQGNSAPDKSGLPSDRFSAERTGGSVSTLTIQRTQQEDSAVYLCASSSLAGNLYEQYFGPGTRLTVT.

The sample holds many counts of this clonotype. The rearrangement links TRBV6-2 or TRBV6-3 to TRBJ2-7; D is uncertain. CDR1 and CDR2 (germline): MNHEY, SVGEGT. V was shortened by 8 bases and J by 4 bases, with 15 bases between the two germline ends. This CDR3 is 13 amino acids long. CDR3 in amino acids: CASARGQGYEQYF. CDR3 nucleotides: TGTGCCAGCGCCCGTGGGCAAGGGTACGAGCAGTACTTC.

The rearrangement joins TRBV18 to TRBJ2-7, with 9 bases aligning to TRBD1. The CDR3 totals 16 residues. Germline V gives CDR1 KGHSH, CDR2 LQKENI. With 2 bases clipped from V and 0 bases from J, the junction kept 5 bases outside the gene matches. This CDR3 is CASSPIRGQGSYEQYF. The CDR3 nucleotides are TGTGCCAGCTCACCAATACGGGGACAGGGCTCCTACGAGCAGTACTTC.

The chain uses TRBV12-3 or TRBV12-4 and TRBJ1-5; 8 positions match TRBD1. This CDR3 has 15 amino acids. V was clipped by 6 bases and J by 5 bases; unmatched bases: 9. Here the CDR3 DNA reads TGTGCCAGCAGCCGGGACAGGAGGCGTCATCAGCCCCAGCATTTT. It translates to CASSRDRRRHQPQHF.

This clonotype was recorded at least ten times. This chain connects TRBV7-2 to TRBJ2-7; 8 nucleotides match TRBD2. V shed 1 base and J 0 bases; nucleotides not matched to a gene: 2. Germline V lookup: CDR1 SGHTA, CDR2 FQGNSA. This CDR3 has 15 amino acids. The CDR3 loop reads CASSLGLAFSYEQYF. In DNA, the CDR3 is TGTGCCAGCAGCTTAGGACTAGCGTTCTCCTACGAGCAGTACTTC. Full variable domain (outside the CDR3, taken from reference TRBV7-2 and TRBJ2-7): GAGVSQSPSNKVTEKGKDVELRCDPISGHTALYWYRQSLGQGLEFLIYFQGNSAPDKSGLPSDRFSAERTGGSVSTLTIQRTQQEDSAVYLCASSLGLAFSYEQYFGPGTRLTVT.

This clonotype was seen a handful of times. The chain is built from TRBV4-1 and TRBJ1-3; D is undetermined. The CDR3 is made up of 15 amino acids. The germline V and J ends were trimmed by 0 bases and 0 bases, with 6 bases remaining between them. Looked up from germline, CDR1 is MGHRA and CDR2 is YSYEKL. The CDR3, as DNA: TGCGCCAGCAGCCAAGATACCTTCTCTGGAAACACCATATATTTT. Translation: CASSQDTFSGNTIYF.

This clonotype was recorded at least ten times. The genes are TRBV28 and TRBJ2-7, with TRBD1 identical over 8 bases. This CDR3 region has 14 residues. Trimming took 6 bases from V and 9 from J; bases not matched to a gene: 13. Germline V gene data show CDR1 as MDHEN and CDR2 as SYDVKM. In DNA, the CDR3 is TGTGCCAGCAGGCCAGGGGGCGCTTCGTATGGGCAGTACTTC. It translates to CASRPGGASYGQYF.

In this sample, this clonotype turned up many times. The rearrangement uses TRBV7-3 and TRBJ2-2; no clear D gene. The V end was cut by 2 bases, the J end by 4 bases, with 5 bases between. CDR3 size: 13 residues. Germline V gives CDR1 SGHTA, CDR2 FQGTGA. In nucleotides, the CDR3 is TGTGCCAGCAGCTTATGGGTCACCGGGGAGCTGTTTTTT. This gives the protein CASSLWVTGELFF.

This clonotype was counted many times. V and J are TRBV2 and TRBJ2-1; D may be TRBD1 (7 bases). CDR3 length equals 14 residues. The V gene lost 2 bases and the J gene lost 3 bases, with 8 bases spanning the gap. Germline V gene lookup returns CDR1 SNHLY and CDR2 FYNNEI. The CDR3 is CASSEQGGYNEQFF. The DNA for the CDR3 is TGTGCCAGCAGTGAACAGGGGGGCTACAATGAGCAGTTCTTC.

The chain carries TRBV19 and TRBJ2-7, with 9 bases aligning to TRBD2. CDR3 length: 14 residues. The V gene end was trimmed by 9 bases and the J gene end by 1 base; junction bases not matched to a gene: 7. The V gene's germline CDR1 is LNHDA and CDR2 SQIVND (reference sequence). CDR3 sequence (DNA): TGTGCCAGCTCGACTAGCGGATTATCCTACGAGCAGTACTTC. It encodes CASSTSGLSYEQYF. The full variable domain, its missing parts supplied by reference TRBV19 and TRBJ2-7, is DGGITQSPKYLFRKEGQNVTLSCEQNLNHDAMYWYRQDPGQGLRLIYYSQIVNDFQKGDIAEGYSVSREKKESFPLTVTSAQKNPTAFYLCASSTSGLSYEQYFGPGTRLTVT.

The genes are TRBV6-1 and TRBJ2-5; possible D gene TRBD2, 5 bases. Trimming removed 5 bases from V and 1 base from J, with 14 bases in between. Germline values: CDR1 MNHNS, CDR2 SASEGT. CDR3 size: 15 residues. This CDR3 is CASSRTRNPQETQYF. The CDR3 coding sequence is TGTGCCAGCAGTAGGACTCGAAACCCCCAAGAGACCCAGTACTTC.

V usage is TRBV14 and J usage is TRBJ1-2, with TRBD1 as a possible D gene (6 bases). Germline CDR1 SGHDN, CDR2 FVKESK. The CDR3 contains 14 residues. Trimming cost V 4 bases and J 4 bases, with 13 bases left between them. CDR3: CASSRTDSGYGYTF. CDR3 in DNA: TGTGCCAGCAGCCGGACGGACAGCGGCTATGGCTACACCTTC.

This chain joins TRBV12-3 or TRBV12-4 and TRBJ2-3, with D perhaps TRBD2 (5 bases). The germline V and J ends were trimmed by 5 bases and 6 bases, with 18 bases remaining between them. The CDR3 totals 15 residues. CDR3 in amino acids: CASSPLWGESDTQYF. For the CDR3, the DNA is TGTGCCAGCAGTCCCCTTTGGGGAGAATCGGATACGCAGTATTTT.

This clonotype showed up many times. V usage is TRBV30 and J usage is TRBJ2-7; TRBD2 is a possible D gene (5 bases). V was clipped by 0 bases and J by 3 bases, with 12 bases between them. Germline CDR1 reads GTSNPN; CDR2 reads SVGIG (reference sequence). CDR3 size: 14 residues. The CDR3 sequence is CAWSVLFGNYEQYF. Here the CDR3 DNA reads TGTGCCTGGAGTGTACTCTTCGGGAACTACGAGCAGTACTTC.

This clonotype was seen only a few times. Without the conserved terminal phenylalanine or tryptophan, this CDR3 likely stems from a read error. The chain uses TRBV9 and TRBJ2-1; D is possibly TRBD1 or TRBD2 (5 bases each). The CDR3 consists of 15 residues. Per the germline V gene, CDR1 is SGDLS and CDR2 is YYNGEE. V gave up 3 bases and J gave up 0 bases, with 10 bases separating them. CDR3 DNA: TGTGCCAGCAGCGCCGGGACCAGCTCCTACAATGAGCAGTTCCTC. It specifies CASSAGTSSYNEQFL.

This clonotype appeared many times. The rearrangement uses TRBV28 and TRBJ2-3; 14 bases are a match to TRBD2. Germline V CDR1 and CDR2: MDHEN, SYDVKM. This CDR3 comprises 19 residues. V was pared by 4 bases and J by 3 bases, with 12 bases of the junction left unmatched. CDR3 DNA sequence: TGTGCCAGCAGTTCCCCAATTCGACTAGCGGGAGGGCCTACAGATACGCAGTATTTT. Protein product: CASSSPIRLAGGPTDTQYF.